This T cell receptor beta chain was captured by sequencing in a study of regulatory and conventional T cells in RAG deficiency. General study results and limits: Shorter CDR3s in all patient subsets; >80% Treg-Tconv overlap in Omenn.

Concerning this clone: Its antigen is still unknown.

Libraries were prepared by immunoSEQ multiplex PCR; TCRdb keeps only in-frame clonotypes and omits some of them. The table has about 28,000 clones, just over 90% seen once. Genomic DNA came from blood regulatory T cells gated CD4+ CD25-high CD127-low. Germline V gene sequence: CDR1 SGHAT, CDR2 FQDESV (reference sequence). Between the trimmed V and J ends, which lost 1 base and 7 bases, there was a span of 11 bases. The CDR3 has 15 residues. The sample also formed part of further work on regulatory T cells. That report notes: The primer mix had 52 TRBV and 13 TRBJ primers. Skewed V and J usage and few unique V-J pairs marked patient repertoires, most in Tregs.

The sequence was obtained from a human donor in good health. The chain combines TRBV11-1 with TRBJ1-6; maybe TRBD1 (5 bases). Sequenced material: Tregs sorted from blood. The CDR3 DNA is TGTGCCAGCAGCTTAGAGGGACGGACAAATTCACCCCTCCACTTT. The encoded protein is CASSLEGRTNSPLHF.